These T cell receptor beta chains were read from a single sample in a study of Graves' ophthalmopathy and Graves' hyperthyroidism. Via MiXCR, TCRdb re-called the multiplex PCR reads, giving one row per CDR3 protein. The sample contains about 550,000 distinct CDR3 sequences, 35% to 40% of which appear only once. Sequences were obtained from peripheral blood or thyroid tissue (not recorded which). The receptors shown here come from an adult man with Graves' hyperthyroidism. Both conserved end residues are part of each CDR3. Fields, in order: CDR3 length, V gene, J gene, clone size, D gene, CDR3 DNA, CDR3 protein. The D gene is left open where the match is weak. Clone size is shown for a subset of rows, as once, few, many or a class of expanded clone.

CDR3 length: 14; V gene: TRBV5-4; J gene: TRBJ2-7; clone size: many; D gene: -; CDR3 DNA: TGTGCCAGCAGCTGGGTGGGGAAGGCCTACGAGCAGTACTTC; CDR3 protein: CASSWVGKAYEQYF
CDR3 length: 13; V gene: TRBV24-1; J gene: TRBJ2-5; clone size: medium-sized; D gene: -; CDR3 DNA: TGTGCCACCAGTGATTGGGGGCAAGAGACCCAGTACTTC; CDR3 protein: CATSDWGQETQYF
CDR3 length: 17; V gene: TRBV20-1; J gene: TRBJ2-7; clone size: -; D gene: -; CDR3 DNA: TGCAGTGCTAGAGATCCCAAGGTGGCAGGGACTTTCTACGAGCAGTACTTC; CDR3 protein: CSARDPKVAGTFYEQYF
CDR3 length: 12; V gene: TRBV11-2; J gene: TRBJ1-1; clone size: many; D gene: -; CDR3 DNA: TGTGCCAGCAGCTCTGGACAGCCCGAAGCTTTCTTT; CDR3 protein: CASSSGQPEAFF
CDR3 length: 16; V gene: TRBV10-3; J gene: TRBJ2-5; clone size: once; D gene: TRBD2; CDR3 DNA: TGTGCCATCAGTGACGGACTAGCGGGGGGCCAAGAGACCCAGTACTTC; CDR3 protein: CAISDGLAGGQETQYF
CDR3 length: 14; V gene: TRBV29-1; J gene: TRBJ2-5; clone size: -; D gene: TRBD1; CDR3 DNA: TGCAGCGTTGCTGTCAGGGGGTTGGGAGAGACCCAGTACTTC; CDR3 protein: CSVAVRGLGETQYF
CDR3 length: 14; V gene: TRBV19; J gene: TRBJ1-1; clone size: -; D gene: -; CDR3 DNA: TGTGCCAGTAGACGGGGACCCGGGGACACTGAAGCTTTCTTT; CDR3 protein: CASRRGPGDTEAFF
CDR3 length: 14; V gene: TRBV20-1; J gene: TRBJ2-7; clone size: many; D gene: TRBD2; CDR3 DNA: TGCAGTGCTAGAGCTCAAGCGGGAGAAAGCGAGCAGTACTTC; CDR3 protein: CSARAQAGESEQYF
CDR3 length: 15; V gene: TRBV10-3; J gene: TRBJ1-2; clone size: -; D gene: TRBD1; CDR3 DNA: TGTGCCAGCAGTTATCCAGTGGGACAGCTGGATGGCTACACCTTC; CDR3 protein: CASSYPVGQLDGYTF
CDR3 length: 12; V gene: TRBV30; J gene: TRBJ1-2; clone size: few; D gene: -; CDR3 DNA: TGTGCCTGGAGTCGGGTCCGCTATGGCTACACCTTC; CDR3 protein: CAWSRVRYGYTF
CDR3 length: 13; V gene: TRBV9; J gene: TRBJ2-2; clone size: -; D gene: -; CDR3 DNA: TGTGCCAGCAGCGACCTGGGGACAGGGGAGCTGTTTTTT; CDR3 protein: CASSDLGTGELFF
CDR3 length: 14; V gene: TRBV29-1; J gene: TRBJ1-2; clone size: many; D gene: -; CDR3 DNA: TGCAGCGTTGGGGGAATGGAGGTGAGCTATGGCTACACCTTC; CDR3 protein: CSVGGMEVSYGYTF
CDR3 length: 15; V gene: TRBV10-3; J gene: TRBJ1-2; clone size: many; D gene: -; CDR3 DNA: TGTGCCATCAGTGAGTCCGAGGACAGAGTCTATGGCTACACCTTC; CDR3 protein: CAISESEDRVYGYTF
CDR3 length: 15; V gene: TRBV9; J gene: TRBJ2-7; clone size: -; D gene: TRBD2; CDR3 DNA: TGCGCCAGCAGCATATCCGGAGCGGGAGTAGACGAGCAGTACTTC; CDR3 protein: CASSISGAGVDEQYF
CDR3 length: 14; V gene: TRBV2; J gene: TRBJ1-1; clone size: -; D gene: -; CDR3 DNA: TGTGCCAGCAGTGAAAGGGCAGTTCACGGCGTAGCTTTCTTT; CDR3 protein: CASSERAVHGVAFF
CDR3 length: 14; V gene: TRBV6-5; J gene: TRBJ2-5; clone size: many; D gene: TRBD1; CDR3 DNA: TGTGCCAGCAGAACGGCAGGGGGCTTGGAGACCCAGTACTTC; CDR3 protein: CASRTAGGLETQYF
CDR3 length: 16; V gene: TRBV5-1; J gene: TRBJ1-6; clone size: -; D gene: -; CDR3 DNA: TGCGCCAGCAGCTTGGACGGCAGCTCCTATAATTCACCCCTCCACTTT; CDR3 protein: CASSLDGSSYNSPLHF
CDR3 length: 14; V gene: TRBV29-1; J gene: TRBJ2-5; clone size: many; D gene: TRBD2; CDR3 DNA: TGCAGCGTAAGGGCTAGCGGGGTCACAGAGACCCAGTACTTC; CDR3 protein: CSVRASGVTETQYF
CDR3 length: 17; V gene: TRBV12-3/TRBV12-4; J gene: TRBJ2-5; clone size: many; D gene: -; CDR3 DNA: TGTGCCAGCAGTTTAGGACAGGGAGGAGCGGTTCAAGAGACCCAGTACTTC; CDR3 protein: CASSLGQGGAVQETQYF
CDR3 length: 13; V gene: TRBV7-8; J gene: TRBJ1-6; clone size: many; D gene: -; CDR3 DNA: TGTGCCAGCAGCCGACAGAGGCGTTCACCCCTCCACTTT; CDR3 protein: CASSRQRRSPLHF
CDR3 length: 13; V gene: TRBV27; J gene: TRBJ1-5; clone size: -; D gene: -; CDR3 DNA: TGTGCCAGCAGTTTCAGGGAACAGCAGCCCCAGCATTTT; CDR3 protein: CASSFREQQPQHF
CDR3 length: 15; V gene: TRBV25-1; J gene: TRBJ1-2; clone size: -; D gene: -; CDR3 DNA: TGTGCCAGCTCACCGGGGGGAGTGTCGAACCATGGCTACACCTTC; CDR3 protein: CASSPGGVSNHGYTF
CDR3 length: 15; V gene: TRBV5-1; J gene: TRBJ1-1; clone size: many; D gene: -; CDR3 DNA: TGCGCCAGCAGCTTGGGCCCTGATTTGAACACTGAAGCTTTCTTT; CDR3 protein: CASSLGPDLNTEAFF
CDR3 length: 16; V gene: TRBV7-8; J gene: TRBJ2-1; clone size: -; D gene: TRBD2; CDR3 DNA: TGTGCCAGCAGCTTAAGGAGCGGGAGGGCCTCGGATGAGCAGTTCTTC; CDR3 protein: CASSLRSGRASDEQFF
CDR3 length: 14; V gene: TRBV7-9; J gene: TRBJ2-5; clone size: once; D gene: -; CDR3 DNA: TGTGCCAGCAGCCCCCCGGAGGTACAAGAGACCCAGTACTTC; CDR3 protein: CASSPPEVQETQYF
CDR3 length: 14; V gene: TRBV6-1; J gene: TRBJ1-5; clone size: once; D gene: TRBD1; CDR3 DNA: TGTGCCAGCACCCCGGACAGGGTCTATCAGCCCCAGCATTTT; CDR3 protein: CASTPDRVYQPQHF
CDR3 length: 13; V gene: TRBV7-9; J gene: TRBJ2-5; clone size: many; D gene: TRBD2; CDR3 DNA: TGTGCCAGCGGACTAGCGGGGCCAGAGACCCAGTACTTC; CDR3 protein: CASGLAGPETQYF
CDR3 length: 16; V gene: TRBV4-1; J gene: TRBJ2-7; clone size: many; D gene: -; CDR3 DNA: TGCGCCAGCAGCCAATCGCAAGGGCAGAACGCCTACGAGCAGTACTTC; CDR3 protein: CASSQSQGQNAYEQYF
CDR3 length: 12; V gene: TRBV2; J gene: TRBJ2-7; clone size: -; D gene: TRBD1; CDR3 DNA: TGTGCCAGCGACAGGGGGTCCTACGAGCAGTACTTC; CDR3 protein: CASDRGSYEQYF
CDR3 length: 12; V gene: TRBV28; J gene: TRBJ1-1; clone size: many; D gene: -; CDR3 DNA: TGTGCCAGCAGCTTACTGAACACTGAAGCTTTCTTT; CDR3 protein: CASSLLNTEAFF
CDR3 length: 14; V gene: TRBV20-1; J gene: TRBJ1-1; clone size: -; D gene: -; CDR3 DNA: TGCAGTGCTAGAGACCTTAGGGCGGACACTGAAGCTTTCTTT; CDR3 protein: CSARDLRADTEAFF
CDR3 length: 16; V gene: TRBV7-6; J gene: TRBJ2-5; clone size: -; D gene: TRBD2; CDR3 DNA: TGTGCCAGCAGCTCCTGGACTAGCGGGAACCAAGAGACCCAGTACTTC; CDR3 protein: CASSSWTSGNQETQYF
CDR3 length: 15; V gene: TRBV7-9; J gene: TRBJ2-5; clone size: many; D gene: TRBD1; CDR3 DNA: TGTGCCAGCAGCGCCCTGGACAGGGCAGGGGAGACCCAGTACTTC; CDR3 protein: CASSALDRAGETQYF
CDR3 length: 13; V gene: TRBV27; J gene: TRBJ2-2; clone size: few; D gene: -; CDR3 DNA: TGTGCCAGCAAGACAGCTCACACCGGGGAGCTGTTTTTT; CDR3 protein: CASKTAHTGELFF
CDR3 length: 17; V gene: TRBV10-3; J gene: TRBJ2-7; clone size: -; D gene: -; CDR3 DNA: TGTGCCAGCAGTTTAGAGCCCCAGAGTAGGGGAACCTACGAGCAGTGCTTC; CDR3 protein: CASSLEPQSRGTYEQCF
CDR3 length: 15; V gene: TRBV4-1; J gene: TRBJ2-7; clone size: many; D gene: -; CDR3 DNA: TGCGCCAGCAGCCAAGAACCCGGGACGGCCACCGAGCAGTACTTC; CDR3 protein: CASSQEPGTATEQYF
CDR3 length: 16; V gene: TRBV7-6; J gene: TRBJ2-2; clone size: many; D gene: -; CDR3 DNA: TGTGCCAGCAGCCCGACTGACAGGACGAACACCGGGGAGCTGTTTTTT; CDR3 protein: CASSPTDRTNTGELFF
CDR3 length: 16; V gene: TRBV6-1; J gene: TRBJ2-7; clone size: -; D gene: TRBD2; CDR3 DNA: TGTGCCAGCAAAGCGGGACTAGCGGGAGTTGACGGTCAGCAGTACTTC; CDR3 protein: CASKAGLAGVDGQQYF
CDR3 length: 13; V gene: TRBV19; J gene: TRBJ1-1; clone size: many; D gene: -; CDR3 DNA: TGTGCCAGTAGTACATCAGGGAACACTGAAGCTTTCTTT; CDR3 protein: CASSTSGNTEAFF